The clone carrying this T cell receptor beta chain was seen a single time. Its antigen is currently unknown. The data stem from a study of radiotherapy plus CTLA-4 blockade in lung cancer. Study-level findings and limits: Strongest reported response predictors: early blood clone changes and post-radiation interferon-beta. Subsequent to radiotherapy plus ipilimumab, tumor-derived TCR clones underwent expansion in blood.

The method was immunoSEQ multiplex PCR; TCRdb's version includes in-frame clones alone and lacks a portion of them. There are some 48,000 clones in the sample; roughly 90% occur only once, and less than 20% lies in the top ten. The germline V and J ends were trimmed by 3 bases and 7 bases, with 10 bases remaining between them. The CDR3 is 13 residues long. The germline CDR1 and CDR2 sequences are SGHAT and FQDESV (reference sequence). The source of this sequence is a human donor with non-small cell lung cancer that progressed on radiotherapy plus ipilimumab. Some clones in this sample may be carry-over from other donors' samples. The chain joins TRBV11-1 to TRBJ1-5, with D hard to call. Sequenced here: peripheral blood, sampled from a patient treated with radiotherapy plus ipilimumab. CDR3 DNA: TGTGCCAGCAGCTTCCAACCGGAGCAGCCCCAGCATTTT. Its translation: CASSFQPEQPQHF.